Listed here are 27 T cell receptor beta chains from one sample, sequenced in a study of shared clonotypes between healthy human individuals. TCRdb's copy holds only in-frame clones and misses some; the assay was immunoSEQ multiplex PCR. This table holds millions of clones, 85% to 95% found once. Sequenced input: naive CD4+ T cells sorted from blood. Subset reported: CD45RA+ positively selected. These receptors were obtained from a man younger than 30 in good health.

This clone has just one count. Here the CDR3 reads CASSTEQGRNTEAFF. In DNA, the CDR3 is TGTGCCAGCAGTACGGAACAGGGCCGGAACACTGAAGCTTTCTTT. The chain employs TRBV6-6 and TRBJ1-1, with TRBD1 as a possible D gene (6 bases). Germline CDR1 and CDR2: MNHNY and SVGAGI (reference sequence). CDR3 length: 15 residues. V was pared by 5 bases and J by 1 base, with 14 bases between.

The chain combines TRBV11-2 with TRBJ2-7; D might be TRBD2 (6 bases). With 1 base removed from V and 4 bases from J, the gap between germline ends came to 23 bases. The CDR3 runs to 18 residues. Germline V gene sequence: CDR1 SGHAT, CDR2 FQNNGV. DNA for the CDR3: TGTGCCAGCAGCTTAGGCCCCGGGGGAGCGACCGGGGCGTACGAGCAGTACTTC. Protein sequence: CASSLGPGGATGAYEQYF.

This chain uses TRBV13 with TRBJ1-6; D possibly corresponds to TRBD1 (5 bases). The CDR3 length is 14 residues. CDR1 is PRHDT and CDR2 is FYEKMQ in the germline V gene (reference sequence). The V end was cut by 2 bases, the J end by 10 bases, with 12 bases between. This chain's CDR3 is CASSLRGRESPLHF. Written as DNA, the CDR3 is TGTGCCAGCAGCTTACGGGGGAGGGAATCACCCCTCCACTTT.

The rearrangement uses TRBV19 and TRBJ2-3; tentative D call: TRBD1 (5 bases). The CDR3 length is 14 residues. Germline CDR1 and CDR2: LNHDA and SQIVND (reference sequence). Trimming cost V 4 bases and J 4 bases, with 12 bases left between them. CDR3 region: CASSNGQGPDTQYF. The CDR3 bases are TGTGCCAGTAGTAACGGGCAGGGTCCAGATACGCAGTATTTT.

The rearrangement uses TRBV11-3 and TRBJ2-7; D gene unclear. V shed 0 bases and J shed 1 base, with 7 bases lying between them. The CDR3 is 14 residues long. The V gene's germline CDR1 is SGHNT and CDR2 YENEEA. The CDR3 DNA sequence: TGTGCCAGCAGCTTAGAGGCAGAGTCCTACGAGCAGTACTTC. As protein: CASSLEAESYEQYF.

V is TRBV7-2 and J is TRBJ1-1, with 8 bases matching TRBD1. V shed 4 bases, J shed 1 base, and the junction held 5 bases outside the gene matches. Germline V gene sequence: CDR1 SGHTA, CDR2 FQGNSA. The CDR3 totals 15 residues. CDR3 residues: CASSSGQGSNTEAFF. DNA of the CDR3: TGTGCCAGCAGCTCAGGACAGGGATCGAACACTGAAGCTTTCTTT.

The chain is built from TRBV9 and TRBJ2-3; 9 nucleotides line up with TRBD2. The CDR3 is made up of 15 amino acids. Germline values: CDR1 SGDLS, CDR2 YYNGEE. Trimming took 3 bases from V and 5 from J; bases not matched to a gene: 7. CDR3 DNA: TGTGCCAGCAGCGCCGGACTAGCGCTCCGAGATACGCAGTATTTT. This sequence encodes CASSAGLALRDTQYF.

This sequence joins TRBV2 and TRBJ1-1; D not resolved. V shed 6 bases and J shed 5 bases, with 7 bases lying between them. The CDR3 has 11 amino acids. Germline loops: CDR1 SNHLY, CDR2 FYNNEI. CDR3 region: CASRDGTEAFF. Written as DNA, the CDR3 is TGTGCCAGCAGGGACGGGACTGAAGCTTTCTTT. Variable domain in full (rest from reference TRBV2 and TRBJ1-1): EPEVTQTPSHQVTQMGQEVILRCVPISNHLYFYWYRQILGQKVEFLVSFYNNEISEKSEIFDDQFSVERPDGSNFTLKIRSTKLEDSAMYFCASRDGTEAFFGQGTRLTVV.

CDR3 residues: CASSFFIGTNTEAFF. Here the CDR3 DNA reads TGTGCCAGCAGCTTTTTCATAGGGACAAACACTGAAGCTTTCTTT. The chain is built from TRBV11-2 and TRBJ1-1; tentative D call: TRBD1 (6 bases). Trimming cost V 3 bases and J 2 bases, with 13 bases left between them. Germline V gene lookup returns CDR1 SGHAT and CDR2 FQNNGV. This CDR3 contains 15 residues.

The gene calls are TRBV28 and TRBJ2-3; 12 nucleotides line up with TRBD2. The CDR3 sequence is 15 residues long. Trimming removed 6 bases from V and 6 bases from J; junction bases left unmatched: 7. Germline V gives CDR1 MDHEN, CDR2 SYDVKM. CDR3 amino acids: CASSAGLAGPDTQYF. CDR3 nucleotide sequence: TGTGCCAGCAGCGCAGGACTAGCGGGGCCCGATACGCAGTATTTT.

This clone occurred once. This chain links TRBV29-1 with TRBJ1-1; 12 bases fit TRBD1. Trimming at V came to 7 bases and at J to 2 bases, leaving 2 bases not matched to a gene. CDR3 length: 13 amino acids. Germline CDR1 SQVTM, CDR2 ANQGSEA. For the CDR3, the DNA is TGCAGCGGGGGACAGGGGGCTAACACTGAAGCTTTCTTT. It is translated as CSGGQGANTEAFF.

The chain has TRBV7-9 and TRBJ2-2; D is ambiguous. CDR3 size: 12 residues. V was trimmed by 5 bases and J by 6 bases, leaving 7 bases between them. Per germline, CDR1 SEHNR and CDR2 FQNEAQ (reference sequence). This CDR3 is CASSEVSGELFF. The CDR3 region has the DNA TGTGCCAGCAGCGAGGTGTCCGGGGAGCTGTTTTTT.

This clone was seen a single time. The CDR3 sequence is CASSYGVLLGELFF. Written as DNA, the CDR3 is TGTGCCAGCAGCTACGGGGTCCTACTCGGGGAGCTGTTTTTT. This chain joins TRBV5-6 and TRBJ2-2, with D possibly being TRBD2 (5 bases). Germline loops: CDR1 SGHDT, CDR2 YYEEEE. V was shortened by 3 bases and J by 7 bases, with 13 bases between the two germline ends. This CDR3 has 14 amino acids.

The chain uses TRBV6-5 and TRBJ2-2; D is unresolved. CDR1 and CDR2 (germline): MNHEY, SVGAGI. This CDR3 comprises 14 residues. Deletions cut 6 bases from V and 0 bases from J, with 8 bases between. CDR3 nucleotides: TGTGCCAGCAGACCAGGAACGAACACCGGGGAGCTGTTTTTT. Its translation is CASRPGTNTGELFF.

The chain is built from TRBV9 and TRBJ2-2, with 10 bases fitting TRBD2. J lost 3 bases, V lost 0 bases, and 2 bases had no gene match. Per germline, CDR1 SGDLS and CDR2 YYNGEE. The length of the CDR3 is 16 residues. CDR3 sequence reads: CASSVEAGGYTGELFF. DNA for the CDR3: TGTGCCAGCAGCGTAGAAGCGGGAGGGTACACCGGGGAGCTGTTTTTT.

V usage is TRBV14 and J usage is TRBJ1-6; tentative D call: TRBD1 (6 bases). Germline CDR1 reads SGHDN; CDR2 reads FVKESK. V lost 3 bases to trimming and J lost 10 bases, with 13 bases between them. The CDR3 is 14 amino acids. CDR3 nucleotide sequence: TGTGCCAGCAGCCAGGTGGGGGCTGGGTCACCCCTCCACTTT. It specifies CASSQVGAGSPLHF.

In regard to this clone: This sample also contains other DNA sequences that code for the same CDR3. CDR3 nucleotide sequence: TGTGCCAGCAGCCCACTTGGACGGGAATCCTACAATGAGCAGTTCTTC. It is translated as CASSPLGRESYNEQFF. The chain uses TRBV11-2 and TRBJ2-1, with D tentatively TRBD2 (5 bases). The CDR3 has 16 residues. The germline gives CDR1 SGHAT, CDR2 FQNNGV. V was pared by 5 bases and J by 1 base, with 15 bases between.

The chain combines TRBV5-5 with TRBJ2-2; D unresolved. The CDR3 is 15 amino acids. The ends were cut back, 0 bases at V and 0 bases at J, with 6 bases in the middle. CDR1 and CDR2 from the germline V gene are SGHKS and YYEKEE (reference sequence). CDR3 coding DNA: TGTGCCAGCAGCTTGGGACCCTCGAACACCGGGGAGCTGTTTTTT. Protein: CASSLGPSNTGELFF.

This chain joins TRBV10-3 and TRBJ2-2, with 9 nucleotides matching TRBD2. The CDR3 is made up of 16 amino acids. The V gene's germline CDR1 is ENHRY and CDR2 SYGVKD. After removal of 7 bases from V and 0 bases from J, the junction contained 6 bases not matched to a gene. CDR3 sequence: CAIKVSGGPNTGELFF. For the CDR3, the DNA is TGTGCCATCAAAGTAAGCGGGGGGCCGAACACCGGGGAGCTGTTTTTT.

This chain joins TRBV9 and TRBJ2-3; D remains ambiguous. V lost 5 bases and J 2 bases, leaving 9 bases between the germline ends. Germline V gene data show CDR1 as SGDLS and CDR2 as YYNGEE. This CDR3 contains 13 residues. The CDR3: CASSRRNTDTQYF. CDR3 bases: TGTGCCAGCAGTAGGCGGAACACAGATACGCAGTATTTT.

V and J are TRBV18 and TRBJ1-2, with D possibly being TRBD1 (5 bases). The length of the CDR3 is 16 residues. Trimming cost V 3 bases and J 0 bases, with 14 bases left between them. Germline V gives CDR1 KGHSH, CDR2 LQKENI. CDR3 residues: CASSPVTRQSNYGYTF. The CDR3, as DNA: TGTGCCAGCTCACCCGTGACGAGACAGTCTAACTATGGCTACACCTTC.

This chain links TRBV11-2 with TRBJ1-3; unclear D gene. Trimming took 4 bases from V and 2 from J, leaving 15 bases between them. The V gene's germline CDR1 is SGHAT and CDR2 FQNNGV. The CDR3 runs 16 residues. The CDR3, as DNA: TGTGCCAGCAGCTCCAGGCGAGTTGTCCCTGGAAACACCATATATTTT. It codes for CASSSRRVVPGNTIYF.

The CDR3 DNA reads TGTGCCAGCAGAATGGACAGAACACTGTTTTTT. Residues: CASRMDRTLFF. The rearrangement joins TRBV27 to TRBJ1-4, with D possibly TRBD1 on 6 matching bases. CDR3 length equals 11 residues. V lost 6 bases, J lost 13 bases, and 12 bases lay in between. The V gene's germline CDR1 is MNHEY and CDR2 SMNVEV (reference sequence).

J is TRBJ2-3 and V is TRBV28; 7 bases map to TRBD2. The CDR3 is 13 amino acids. The germline CDR1 and CDR2 sequences are MDHEN and SYDVKM. V lost 7 bases, J lost 3 bases, and 4 bases stayed unmatched. The CDR3 sequence is CASIREGTDTQYF. CDR3 coding DNA: TGTGCCAGCATTAGGGAGGGGACAGATACGCAGTATTTT.

This chain links TRBV6-5 with TRBJ2-7; D is unclear. This CDR3 has 12 amino acids. Germline V gene lookup returns CDR1 MNHEY and CDR2 SVGAGI. Trimming shortened V by 9 bases and J by 5 bases, and 14 bases separated the two germline ends. The CDR3 DNA follows: TGTGCCAGTTCCGGCAGGCCCCACGAGCAGTACTTC. This codes for CASSGRPHEQYF.

This clone was found once. This chain links TRBV7-4 with TRBJ2-4; TRBD2 aligns across 8 bases. V dropped 8 bases and J dropped 3; count of bases not matched to a gene: 12. Germline assignment: CDR1 SGHVT and CDR2 SQSDAQ. CDR3 size: 16 residues. The CDR3 loop reads CASGNTRTSLKNIQYF. The CDR3 coding sequence is TGTGCCAGCGGCAACACTCGGACTAGCCTCAAAAACATTCAGTACTTC.

The V call is TRBV5-1, the J call TRBJ2-5, with 9 positions matching TRBD1. CDR1 is SGHRS and CDR2 is YFSETQ in the germline V gene. Trimming removed 0 bases from V and 3 bases from J; junction bases left unmatched: 9. This CDR3 has 17 residues. CDR3 nucleotides: TGCGCCAGCAGCTTGGCCGGGACAGGGTATGTAGAAGAGACCCAGTACTTC. Translating gives CASSLAGTGYVEETQYF.